The 13 T cell receptor beta chains presented below share a single source sample, sequenced in a study of tumor-infiltrating lymphocytes in primary liver carcinoma. Researchers generated TCR beta cDNA from about 450 ng of total RNA, relying on a constant-region primer. Construction of TCR beta libraries relied on three successive nested multiplex PCR rounds employing slightly modified ARM-PCR. For around 9 cycles apiece, the opening two PCR rounds ran with TRBV1-TRBV30 forward primers and a C-beta reverse primer. TCRdb ran MiXCR on the multiplex PCR reads and lists one entry per CDR3 protein. The sample yields around 19,000 distinct CDR3 sequences, 60% to 85% seen once. Unsorted bulk tissue of about 18-32 mg yielded co-extracted RNA and DNA. What was sequenced was liver tumor tissue from sampling region 4. Subset indicated: tumor region T4, right-lateral pole. The receptors were gathered from a woman in her 30s with primary liver carcinoma and hepatitis B virus infection.

The J gene is TRBJ2-3, the V gene TRBV5-6; D gene unclear. The V end lost 0 bases, the J end lost 3 bases, and 5 bases lay between the germline ends. Per the germline V gene, CDR1 is SGHDT and CDR2 is YYEEEE. The CDR3 contains 13 residues. The CDR3 loop reads CASSLVSTDTQYF. DNA for the CDR3: TGTGCCAGCAGCTTGGTGTCGACAGATACGCAGTATTTT.

A remark on this clonotype: The conserved phenylalanine or tryptophan is not found at the CDR3 terminus, so this likely reflects a read error. The V call is TRBV11-2, the J call TRBJ2-7; D remains unclear. There are 11 residues in the CDR3. CDR1 and CDR2 (germline): SGHAT, FQNNGV. Between the trimmed V and J ends, which lost 8 bases and 7 bases, there was a span of 12 bases. The CDR3 reads CASCSASEQYS. The DNA of the CDR3 is TGTGCCAGCTGTTCAGCCAGTGAGCAGTACTCC.

About this clonotype: No conserved phenylalanine or tryptophan ends this CDR3, so it is likely a read error. The DNA is left out, because the CDR3 cannot be placed on it with certainty; the CDR3 is given as TCRdb lists it. V gene TRBV5-4 combines with J gene TRBJ1-1; the table names TRBD1, a call not compared with the DNA. A total of 13 residues make up the CDR3, ends included. Germline V gene data show CDR1 as SGHNT and CDR2 as YYREEE (reference sequence). CDR3 sequence: CASSLTGRTEAFL.

This clonotype was picked up a small number of times. An end of the junction does not agree with germline; a read error may underlie this. The chain links TRBV29-1 to TRBJ2-2; D may correspond to TRBD1 or TRBD2 (5 bases each). Germline-derived CDR1 and CDR2 are SQVTM and ANQGSEA. The CDR3 has 12 residues. The CDR3 sequence: CSVVVWDGELFF. CDR3 in DNA: TGCAGCGTTGTGGTATGGGACGGGGAGCTGTTTTTC.

Comments on this clonotype: Without the conserved terminal phenylalanine or tryptophan, this CDR3 likely stems from a read error. V usage is TRBV6-5 and J usage is TRBJ2-5, with 10 bases lining up with TRBD1. The CDR3 has 13 residues. CDR1 and CDR2 (germline): MNHEY, SVGAGI. This CDR3 is CVSNTDRGLTQYS. CDR3 nucleotides: TGTGTCAGCAATACCGACAGGGGGCTGACCCAGTACTCC.

As to this clonotype: This is likely a read error, given that the CDR3 carries no conserved phenylalanine or tryptophan at its end. This chain joins TRBV4-3 and TRBJ2-7; TRBD2 is a possible D gene (5 bases). Trimming took off 1 base at V and 3 bases at J, with 22 bases between the two ends. From germline, CDR1 is LGHNA and CDR2 YSLEER. The CDR3 contains 18 residues. The CDR3 DNA reads TGCGCCAGCAGCCAAGCTGTGGCGGGCGGTCACATTAGCTACGAGCAGTACTTA. This translates into CASSQAVAGGHISYEQYL.

V gene TRBV6-1 combines with J gene TRBJ2-2; tentative D call: TRBD2 (6 bases). Trimming left V 2 bases short and J 4 bases short, with 23 bases between. Germline-derived CDR1 and CDR2 are MNHNS and SASEGT. This CDR3 spans 19 amino acids. The CDR3 reads CASSETLSGGAASTGELFF. CDR3 nucleotides: TGTGCCAGCAGTGAAACCCTTTCCGGGGGTGCCGCGAGCACCGGGGAGCTGTTTTTT.

With respect to this clonotype: Germline is not matched at one junction end, which may reflect a read error. V usage is TRBV7-9 and J usage is TRBJ1-2, with D tentatively TRBD1 (6 bases). The CDR3 contains 13 residues. CDR1 is SEHNR and CDR2 is FQNEAQ in the germline V gene (reference sequence). The CDR3 DNA follows: TGTGCCGGTTTGGTTCAGGGGCCCTATGGCTACACATTC. It codes for CAGLVQGPYGYTF. The full variable domain, rest sourced from reference TRBV7-9 and TRBJ1-2, is DTGVSQNPRHKITKRGQNVTFRCDPISEHNRLYWYRQTLGQGPEFLTYFQNEAQLEKSRLLSDRFSAERPKGSFSTLEIQRTEQGDSAMYLCAGLVQGPYGYTFGSGTRLTVV.

For this clonotype: Without the conserved terminal phenylalanine or tryptophan, this CDR3 likely stems from a read error. This chain uses TRBV11-1 with TRBJ1-1; a possible D gene is TRBD1 (5 bases). Germline CDR1 and CDR2: SGHAT and FQDESV (reference sequence). This CDR3 region has 14 residues. For the CDR3, the DNA is TGCGCCAGCAGCTTCGTGCAGGGCTACACTGAAGCTTTCTCT. Encoded protein: CASSFVQGYTEAFS.

As concerns this clonotype: A clone one base away is much larger, so this may be a read error. This chain links TRBV11-2 with TRBJ2-1, with D possibly TRBD2 on 5 matching bases. The CDR3 has 15 amino acids. Germline CDR1 SGHAT, CDR2 FQNNGV. Here the CDR3 DNA reads TGTGTCAGCAGCTTAGATTCGGGAATCTACAATGAGCAGTTCTTC. Its protein is CVSSLDSGIYNEQFF.

This sequence joins TRBV11-2 and TRBJ2-5, with D possibly being TRBD2 (6 bases). The DNA end lines up better with TRBJ2-1; the J call may be wrong. The CDR3 totals 14 residues. Germline CDR1 and CDR2: SGHAT and FQNNGV. The chain's CDR3 is CDGSYPGSWEAQFF. The CDR3 region has the DNA TGTGACGGCAGCTACCCGGGGAGCTGGGAGGCCCAGTTCTTC.

With regard to this clonotype: At one end the junction does not follow the germline gene, possibly because of a read error. The chain employs TRBV6-5 and TRBJ2-3; D unresolved. From germline, CDR1 is MNHEY and CDR2 SVGAGI. This CDR3 is built from 13 residues. Here the CDR3 reads CVSSARPADTQYF. CDR3 bases: TGTGTCAGCAGCGCCCGACCCGCAGATACTCAGTATTTT.

The rearrangement links TRBV11-2 to TRBJ1-4; D not resolved. Germline loops: CDR1 SGHAT, CDR2 FQNNGV. The V gene lost 7 bases and the J gene lost 10 bases, with 13 bases spanning the gap. The CDR3 contains 12 residues. The CDR3 loop reads CASIPWERKLFF. The CDR3 DNA reads as TGTGCCAGCATCCCCTGGGAGCGAAAACTGTTTTTT.